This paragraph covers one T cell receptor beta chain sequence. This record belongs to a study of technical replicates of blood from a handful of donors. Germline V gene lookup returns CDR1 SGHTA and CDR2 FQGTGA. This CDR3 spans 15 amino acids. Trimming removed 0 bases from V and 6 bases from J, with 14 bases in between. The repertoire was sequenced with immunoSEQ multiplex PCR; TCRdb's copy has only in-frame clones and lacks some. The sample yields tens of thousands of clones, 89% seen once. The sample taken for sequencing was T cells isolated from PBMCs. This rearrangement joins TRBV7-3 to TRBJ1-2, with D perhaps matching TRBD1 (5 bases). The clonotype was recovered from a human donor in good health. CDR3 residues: CASSLTYQGADGYTF. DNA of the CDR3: TGTGCCAGCAGCTTAACGTATCAAGGGGCCGATGGCTACACCTTC.